This record looks at one T cell receptor beta chain sequence and its context. It has no known antigen specificity. No base quality information exists; no much larger clone differs at one position. The source of the sample is a study of identical twins (dated by TCRdb to 2016 to 2017). For the wider study: The study deep-sequenced TCR alpha and beta repertoires from monozygotic twins, unrelated adults of various ages and cord blood to test whether fetal clonotypes persist. To rule out contamination, replicate twin experiments were performed at different times with different library preparation protocols.

The library was generated by 5' RACE. Sequencing used an Illumina HiSeq 2000. A universal primer binding site was introduced by template switching, and a unique molecular identifier was present in the final cDNA, enabling accurate counting of TCR cDNA molecules. Specific primers in the conserved constant-segment region were used to synthesize first-strand cDNA for TCR alpha and beta chains. Each cDNA library was double barcoded, with a SMART-Mk sample barcode plus Illumina barcodes, to control for contamination. TruSeq adapter sequences and Illumina sample barcodes were added in two successive PCR steps. The Illumina HiSeq platform was used with custom primers to sequence TCR alpha and beta cDNA libraries. On the authors' methods: MiGEC was used to process raw reads and extract unique molecular identifiers, and MiXCR was used to find CDR3 positions. For each individual, recombination models were inferred using an EM algorithm with the repgenHMM and IGoR tools. The analysis of shared clonotypes was done with the tcR package in R, with sharing normalized by the product of cloneset sizes. To study raw recombination without the effects of thymic and clonal selection, out-of-frame nonproductive sequences were analyzed. The raw public reads went through TCRdb reprocessing: fastp at Q25, MiXCR clone calling, in-frame beta chains kept. Each record represents a unique CDR3 protein, reported with the most common genes and DNA among its rows. TCRdb's processing, not the study's, gives the V and J calls here. Across this sample there are some 1,700,000 distinct CDR3 sequences, with around 29% seen only once. The top ten hold 0.25% to 0.3% of the sample.

The CDR3 goes from the cysteine to the phenylalanine over 15 residues. Left in the record is the CDR3 DNA by itself, 45 bases read in frame from the first base. The germline V gene gives CDR1 as KGHDR and CDR2 as SFDVKD. A distance of 10 bases separates the germline ends of V and J, which lose 1 base and 3 bases respectively. Only healthy Caucasian donors were included. Summary of the overall study and its limitations: A weaker excess of twin sharing was found in beta out-of-frame sequences because the signal-to-noise ratio was lowered by fewer shared sequences. Zero-insertion analyses could be partly confounded by invariant T cells such as MAIT and iNKT, though diverse VJ usage argued against such confounding for most clonotypes. Out-of-frame TCR alpha sharing in monozygotic twins was systematically underestimated by recombination models, whereas sharing between unrelated individuals was in agreement with the recombination models. Abundant cord blood beta clonotypes carried fewer insertions; young adult naive repertoires showed a weaker similar trend, while memory repertoires showed none. Because the same donors could not be followed over many years, the conclusions relied on cross-sectional statistical analysis. Out-of-frame TCR alpha sequences shared between twins showed an excess of low generation-probability sequences compared with coincidental sharing between unrelated individuals.

The V and J genes are TRBV24-1 and TRBJ2-3, and TRBD2 may be the D gene, going by 5 matching bases. This sequence originates from a newborn girl in good health. Sequenced: cord blood. CDR3 reads: CATSDFGIGTDTQYF. DNA sequence: TGTGCCACCAGTGATTTCGGGATAGGTACAGATACGCAGTATTTT.